This T cell receptor beta chain was identified in a study of blood T cell repertoires in COVID-19. Whole-study context: Nucleic acid was either cDNA or gDNA, and it came from T cells, B-cell-depleted T cells, or PBMCs.

This clone was observed many times. The CDR3 runs to 14 residues. In germline, CDR1 is SGHRS, CDR2 YFSETQ. Trimming at V came to 0 bases and at J to 2 bases, leaving 1 base not matched to a gene. Recruited during active infection, patients (from Seattle) were subsequently followed longitudinally. Original processing methods: Researchers report that nucleated cell counts were estimated from reference gene primer amplification. Generated by immunoSEQ multiplex PCR, the TCRdb table keeps only in-frame clones and is missing some. The D gene and trimming were derived from the DNA, and the V and J assignments and clone size from that table. The sample has roughly 500,000 clones, 85% to 90% seen once; the top ten hold 0.7% to 1%.

This chain links TRBV5-1 with TRBJ2-5; 7 bases align to TRBD1. This receptor was taken from a man aged 18 to 30 with COVID-19, enrolled during active disease. Sequenced sample: peripheral blood. This CDR3 reads CASSLEGAQETQYF. CDR3 nucleotides: TGCGCCAGCAGCTTGGAGGGGGCACAAGAGACCCAGTACTTC.